The rows below give T cell receptor beta chains drawn from one sample of a study of T cell responses to AZD1222 COVID-19 vaccine. Using immunoSEQ multiplex PCR, the repertoire was profiled, and TCRdb retains in-frame clones only, with some absent. The data show around 80,000 clones, with 83% seen just once and approximately 1.4% held by the top ten. Sequencing used peripheral blood, obtained 28 days after the second AZD1222 dose. These receptors were taken from an adult who received the AZD1222 COVID-19 vaccine. CDR3s include the opening cysteine and the closing phenylalanine or tryptophan. D genes are given only for firm matches. Rows may omit the clone size; those that give it use once, few, many or a size class.

cdr3_length	d_call	j_call	v_call	clone_size	cdr3_nt	cdr3_aa
14	.	TRBJ2-7	TRBV7-2	.	TGTGCCAGCAGCTTAGGGCGAAACTCCTACGAGCAGTACTTC	CASSLGRNSYEQYF
15	TRBD2	TRBJ2-1	TRBV6-5	.	TGTGCCAGCAGCGTCACTAGCGCCCCACCCGGTGAGCAGTTCTTC	CASSVTSAPPGEQFF
15	TRBD1	TRBJ1-6	TRBV19	.	TGTGCCAGTAGTACGACAGGGGTGGGCAATTCACCCCTCCACTTT	CASSTTGVGNSPLHF
15	.	TRBJ1-1	TRBV28	once	TGTGCCAGCAGTGATGATACTGGACCGTACACTGAAGCTTTCTTT	CASSDDTGPYTEAFF
14	.	TRBJ2-4	TRBV19	.	TGTGCCAGTAGTAATCAGGGTACCAAAAACATTCAGTACTTC	CASSNQGTKNIQYF
15	TRBD2	TRBJ2-7	TRBV6-5	.	TGTGCCAGCAGACGCCCCGGGGGGGGTTCCTACGAGCAGTACTTC	CASRRPGGGSYEQYF
14	TRBD1	TRBJ1-5	TRBV7-8	.	TGTGCCAGCAGCTTAGAGACAGGGTTTCAGCCCCAGCATTTT	CASSLETGFQPQHF
11	.	TRBJ2-3	TRBV20-1	.	TGCAGTGCCTCCGAAACAGATACGCAGTATTTT	CSASETDTQYF
14	.	TRBJ1-2	TRBV24-1	.	TGTGCCACCAGTGACGACGACAGATTTTATGGCTACACCTTC	CATSDDDRFYGYTF
11	.	TRBJ1-1	TRBV20-1	.	TGCAGTGCTAGAAGGGACACTGAAGCTTTCTTT	CSARRDTEAFF
14	.	TRBJ1-1	TRBV19	few	TGTGCCAGTAGTCCTAGGGGTCTGGTAACTGAAGCTTTCTTT	CASSPRGLVTEAFF
15	TRBD2	TRBJ2-5	TRBV6-5	.	TGTGCCGGTGGTCGGGCGGGAGGGTTTCGGGAGACCCAGTACTTC	CAGGRAGGFRETQYF
14	TRBD1	TRBJ1-2	TRBV18	.	TGTGCCAGCTCACCACCGACAGGGAACTATGGCTACACCTTC	CASSPPTGNYGYTF
13	.	TRBJ2-7	TRBV9	once	TGTGCCAGCAGCGGGAGCGGTACCTACGAGCAGTACTTC	CASSGSGTYEQYF
16	TRBD1	TRBJ1-6	TRBV5-6	.	TGTGCCAGCAGCTTTGACAGGGCCTACTATAATTCACCCCTCCACTTT	CASSFDRAYYNSPLHF
14	.	TRBJ1-1	TRBV5-1	few	TGCGCCAGCAGCTTGTCCGGCACGAACACTGAAGCTTTCTTT	CASSLSGTNTEAFF
13	.	TRBJ1-6	TRBV30	.	TGTGCCTGGAGACCTCAGAAAAATTCACCCCTCCACTTT	CAWRPQKNSPLHF
10	.	TRBJ1-4	TRBV30	.	TGTGCAGGGGGAGGTGAAAAACTGTTTTTT	CAGGGEKLFF
18	TRBD2	TRBJ2-3	TRBV4-3	.	TGCGCCAGCAGTCCCGGGGTAGCGGGAGGATCTAGCACAGATACGCAGTATTTT	CASSPGVAGGSSTDTQYF
14	TRBD1	TRBJ1-1	TRBV28	.	TGTGCCACCGAACTCGACAGGGGTCGGACTGAAGCTTTCTTT	CATELDRGRTEAFF
13	.	TRBJ1-5	TRBV2	.	TGTGCCAGCAAAGGGGGTGGCAATCAGCCCCAGCATTTT	CASKGGGNQPQHF
14	TRBD2	TRBJ2-2	TRBV29-1	.	TGCAGCGTCCTAGCGGGAAGGGAAACCGGGGAGCTGTTTTTT	CSVLAGRETGELFF
18	.	TRBJ2-3	TRBV7-3	.	TGTGCCAGCAGCTTAGGGAACATCCGGGAGCCCAGTACAGATACGCAGTATTTT	CASSLGNIREPSTDTQYF
15	.	TRBJ1-2	TRBV25-1	.	TGTGCCACCTCCCACCCGGGGCTAGCTAACTATGGCTACACCTTC	CATSHPGLANYGYTF
17	.	TRBJ1-1	TRBV7-8	medium-sized	TGTGCCAGCAGCTTAGCGCCCTGGACTTCCCGAGGGACTGAAGCTTTCTTT	CASSLAPWTSRGTEAFF
14	.	TRBJ1-2	TRBV7-2	.	TGTGCCAGCAGCTCCAGTCGAAGAGTTTATGGCTACACCTTC	CASSSSRRVYGYTF
16	.	TRBJ1-2	TRBV5-8	.	TGTGCCAGCAGCTTGTTCCCATCCCGGTACCGCTATGGCTACACCTTC	CASSLFPSRYRYGYTF
15	.	TRBJ2-7	TRBV24-1	.	TGTGCCACCAGTGTCGGCCCAGGCCAAAGGGACGAGCAGTACTTC	CATSVGPGQRDEQYF